Listed here is a single T cell receptor (beta chain). What it binds is not known. It was with 60 Vbeta and 13 Jbeta primers that the PCR ran. Data came from immunoSEQ multiplex PCR; TCRdb stores just in-frame clones and leaves some out. The table lists about 100,000 clones, 65% to 85% of them singletons. The data originate from a study of cytomegalovirus exposure and HLA in healthy donors. Study results and caveats: Solely CMV serostatus was available to characterize immune exposure.

This CDR3 comprises 14 residues. The V segment lost 6 bases and the J segment 6 bases; nucleotides outside the gene matches: 11. Per the germline V gene, CDR1 is MDHEN and CDR2 is SYDVKM. V and J are TRBV28 and TRBJ2-7, with 7 positions matching TRBD1. Sequenced input: PBMCs. This receptor was obtained from a man aged 35 to 55 in good health and CMV-seropositive. The CDR3 DNA follows: TGTGCCAGCAGCCCAGGGGGTTGGGCAGGCGAGCAGTACTTC. Protein: CASSPGGWAGEQYF. The whole variable domain, remainder taken from reference TRBV28 and TRBJ2-7, is DVKVTQSSRYLVKRTGEKVFLECVQDMDHENMFWYRQDPGLGLRLIYFSYDVKMKEKGDIPEGYSVSREKKERFSLILESASTNQTSMYLCASSPGGWAGEQYFGPGTRLTVT.